One and the same sample provided the 7 T cell receptor beta chains below, sequenced in a study of cytomegalovirus exposure and HLA in healthy donors. 60 Vbeta and 13 Jbeta primers were used in PCR. Here immunoSEQ multiplex PCR was the method, and the copy in TCRdb shows in-frame clones only, minus some. This sample's table reports about 200,000 clones. Sample: PBMCs. These receptors were obtained from a man under 40 in good health and CMV-seronegative.

V gene TRBV13 combines with J gene TRBJ1-4, with 7 bases fitting TRBD1. After removal of 4 bases from V and 4 bases from J, the junction contained 3 bases not matched to a gene. The CDR3 has 14 amino acids. Looked up from germline, CDR1 is PRHDT and CDR2 is FYEKMQ (reference sequence). The CDR3 DNA reads as TGTGCCAGCAGCTCCGGGACAGTTAATGAAAAACTGTTTTTT. Translation: CASSSGTVNEKLFF.

This chain uses TRBV10-3 with TRBJ1-1; D gene unclear. The CDR3 has 13 residues. Germline V gene sequence: CDR1 ENHRY, CDR2 SYGVKD. The V and J ends lost 7 bases and 4 bases respectively, with 13 bases between them. For the CDR3, the DNA is TGTGCCATCACTAGTTTGGCGGGCACTGAAGCTTTCTTT. Amino acids: CAITSLAGTEAFF.

The V and J genes are TRBV2 and TRBJ2-7, with D tentatively TRBD2 (6 bases). The CDR3 length is 15 residues. The V end lost 0 bases, the J end lost 1 base, and 10 bases lay between the germline ends. Germline CDR1 reads SNHLY; CDR2 reads FYNNEI. The CDR3: CASSEAGGYSYEQYF. The CDR3 DNA reads as TGTGCCAGCAGTGAAGCGGGGGGTTATTCCTACGAGCAGTACTTC.

The chain links TRBV5-1 to TRBJ2-7, with 9 positions matching TRBD1. CDR3 size: 15 residues. V was pared by 0 bases and J by 6 bases, with 7 bases of the junction left unmatched. Germline lookup yields CDR1 SGHRS and CDR2 YFSETQ. CDR3 loop: CASSLVDRGSLEQYF. CDR3 bases: TGCGCCAGCAGCTTGGTGGACAGGGGATCCCTCGAGCAGTACTTC.

The rearrangement joins TRBV4-3 to TRBJ1-2, with D unresolved. Per the germline V gene, CDR1 is LGHNA and CDR2 is YSLEER. The V end lost 0 bases, the J end lost 5 bases, and 7 bases lay between the germline ends. This CDR3 region has 13 residues. In DNA, the CDR3 is TGCGCCAGCAGCCAAGAATCGGGATATGGCTACACCTTC. Protein sequence: CASSQESGYGYTF.

The rearrangement links TRBV6-6 to TRBJ1-5; TRBD1 matches at 8 bases. This CDR3 is 16 amino acids long. Germline CDR1 MNHNY, CDR2 SVGAGI (reference sequence). Unmatched junction bases numbered 2, after V lost 0 bases and J lost 1 base. The CDR3, as DNA: TGTGCCAGCAGTTACTCGCAGGGGGCAAGCAATCAGCCCCAGCATTTT. Protein sequence: CASSYSQGASNQPQHF.

The chain combines TRBV27 with TRBJ2-7, with TRBD1 identical over 12 bases. V was pared by 0 bases and J by 6 bases, with 6 bases of the junction left unmatched. The CDR3 totals 16 residues. CDR1 and CDR2 from the germline V gene are MNHEY and SMNVEV (reference sequence). The CDR3 sequence is CASSLSAGQGAPEQYF. The CDR3 region has the DNA TGTGCCAGCAGTTTATCAGCGGGACAGGGGGCGCCCGAGCAGTACTTC.